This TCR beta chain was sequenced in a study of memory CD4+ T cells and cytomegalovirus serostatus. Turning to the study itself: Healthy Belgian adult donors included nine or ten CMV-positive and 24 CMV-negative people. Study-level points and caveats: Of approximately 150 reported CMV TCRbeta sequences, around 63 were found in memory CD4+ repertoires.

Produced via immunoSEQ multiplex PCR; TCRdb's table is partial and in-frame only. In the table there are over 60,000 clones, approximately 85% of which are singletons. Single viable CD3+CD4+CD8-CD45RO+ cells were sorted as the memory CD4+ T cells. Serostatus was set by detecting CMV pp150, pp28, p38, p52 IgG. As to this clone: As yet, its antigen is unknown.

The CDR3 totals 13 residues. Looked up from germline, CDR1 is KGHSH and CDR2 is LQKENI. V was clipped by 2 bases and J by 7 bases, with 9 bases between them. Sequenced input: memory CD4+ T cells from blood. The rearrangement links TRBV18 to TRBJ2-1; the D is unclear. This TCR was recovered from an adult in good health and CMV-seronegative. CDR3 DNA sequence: TGTGCCAGCTCACCAGGCCTAGAGAATGAGCAGTTCTTC. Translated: CASSPGLENEQFF.